One and the same sample provided the 23 T cell receptor beta chains below, sequenced in a study of blood T cells in healthy people across ages. Sample-barcoded 5' priming and a J-beta primer mix drove a second PCR of about 6 to 12 cycles. A single record per CDR3 protein comes from TCRdb applying MiXCR to the 5' RACE reads. In the table there are 600,000 to 900,000 distinct CDR3 sequences, roughly 25% of which are singletons. The sample was also linked to a second study, of T cells of mothers and their children.

The specimen sequenced was blood. The receptors here all came from a boy between 10 and 17 years old in good health.

CDR3 sequence (DNA): TGCAGTGCTAGACTGCCAGGGGAGGATACGCAGTATTTT. Its protein product is CSARLPGEDTQYF. The chain uses TRBV20-1 and TRBJ2-3, with D possibly matching TRBD1 (6 bases). The CDR3 runs to 13 residues. V dropped 2 bases and J dropped 6 bases, with 12 bases sitting between them. Germline V CDR1 and CDR2: DFQATT, SNEGSKA (reference sequence).

This clonotype has a handful of counts. The V gene is TRBV20-1, the J gene TRBJ1-1, with D tentatively TRBD1 (5 bases). V was clipped by 4 bases and J by 4 bases, with 13 bases between them. Germline V gene data show CDR1 as DFQATT and CDR2 as SNEGSKA (reference sequence). CDR3 length equals 13 residues. CDR3 nucleotide sequence: TGCAGTGCTATCTCAGGGAGTGGCACTGAAGCTTTCTTT. As protein: CSAISGSGTEAFF.

The chain employs TRBV12-3 or TRBV12-4 and TRBJ1-2, with 8 bases lining up with TRBD1. Trimming removed 5 bases from V and 4 bases from J; junction bases left unmatched: 6. CDR3 size: 14 residues. DNA for the CDR3: TGTGCCAGCAGTCTAAATGACAGGGGCTATGGCTACACCTTC. Its translation: CASSLNDRGYGYTF.

A few counts support this clonotype. The chain joins TRBV12-3 or TRBV12-4 to TRBJ1-6; 9 bases match TRBD1. V was pared by 6 bases and J by 10 bases, with 16 bases of the junction left unmatched. The CDR3 contains 17 residues. The CDR3 DNA is TGTGCCAGCAGCTACTCCGGGACAGGGTGGGGAGGGTCACCCCTCCACTTT. Translating gives CASSYSGTGWGGSPLHF.

V gene TRBV2 combines with J gene TRBJ2-7, with TRBD2 matching 7 bases. The DNA end favors TRBJ2-5, so the J call may be wrong. The CDR3 sequence is 15 residues long. Germline values: CDR1 SNHLY, CDR2 FYNNEI. The CDR3 sequence: CASSGKAGSGETQYF. CDR3 DNA sequence: TGTGCCAGCAGTGGGAAAGCGGGGAGTGGAGAGACCCAGTACTTC.

The chain couples TRBV11-3 to TRBJ1-5; possible D gene TRBD1, 5 bases. The CDR3 has 14 residues. Per germline, CDR1 SGHNT and CDR2 YENEEA. V lost 5 bases to trimming and J lost 6 bases, with 14 bases between them. Written as DNA, the CDR3 is TGTGCCAGCAGCCCCACTTGGGGGTTTCAGCCCCAGCATTTT. It is translated as CASSPTWGFQPQHF.

The chain uses TRBV25-1 and TRBJ1-1, with D perhaps matching TRBD1 (6 bases). Trimming removed 10 bases from V and 11 bases from J, with 17 bases in between. This CDR3 spans 11 amino acids. Per germline, CDR1 MGHDK and CDR2 SYGVNS. The chain's CDR3 is CATADRSYAFF. CDR3 bases: TGTGCCACCGCAGACAGGTCGTACGCTTTCTTT.

The V and J genes are TRBV12-3 or TRBV12-4 and TRBJ1-4; 10 bases align to TRBD1. Trimming cost V 5 bases and J 8 bases; bases outside gene matches: 8. The CDR3 covers 15 residues. CDR3 loop: CASSPYGTGAEKLFF. The DNA of the CDR3 is TGTGCCAGCAGTCCTTACGGGACAGGGGCCGAAAAACTGTTTTTT.

This clonotype appeared a few times. The V and J genes are TRBV2 and TRBJ2-5, with a tentative D call TRBD1 (6 bases). The better agreement between TRBJ2-7 and the DNA end casts doubt on the J call. Germline assignment: CDR1 SNHLY and CDR2 FYNNEI. The CDR3 length is 13 residues. For the CDR3, the DNA is TGTGCCAGCAGCCAAGAGGGGGAAACCGAGCAGTACTTC. This translates into CASSQEGETEQYF.

J is TRBJ1-4 and V is TRBV5-1; D gene ambiguous. Germline lookup yields CDR1 SGHRS and CDR2 YFSETQ. The CDR3 length is 14 residues. The ends were cut back, 6 bases at V and 8 bases at J, with 17 bases in the middle. The CDR3 spells CASMTDGGGEKLFF. The CDR3 DNA reads TGCGCCAGCATGACGGACGGCGGAGGGGAAAAACTGTTTTTT.

This clonotype appeared a few times. CDR3 DNA: TGCAGCCCCCAGACAGGGGCAAGTCAGCCCCAGCATTTT. As protein: CSPQTGASQPQHF. The genes are TRBV29-1 and TRBJ1-5; 8 bases line up with TRBD1. CDR1 SQVTM and CDR2 ANQGSEA come from the germline V gene. The CDR3 is 13 amino acids. Trimming at V came to 8 bases and at J to 6 bases, leaving 9 bases not matched to a gene.

This clonotype was counted between two and nine times. The chain carries TRBV5-1 and TRBJ2-6; D call uncertain. The germline V gene encodes CDR1 SGHRS and CDR2 YFSETQ. The CDR3 extends over 15 amino acids. V lost 4 bases and J lost 2, with 10 bases in between. CDR3 bases: TGCGCCAGCAGCGGGCCCAAGGCTGGGGCCAACGTCCTGACTTTC. This codes for CASSGPKAGANVLTF. Full variable domain (outside the CDR3, taken from reference TRBV5-1 and TRBJ2-6): KAGVTQTPRYLIKTRGQQVTLSCSPISGHRSVSWYQQTPGQGLQFLFEYFSETQRNKGNFPGRFSGRQFSNSRSEMNVSTLELGDSALYLCASSGPKAGANVLTFGAGSRLTVL.

The chain employs TRBV5-1 and TRBJ2-5; D could derive from TRBD1 or TRBD2 (5 bases each). Between the trimmed V and J ends, which lost 3 bases and 2 bases, there was a span of 14 bases. Germline V gene lookup returns CDR1 SGHRS and CDR2 YFSETQ. This CDR3 has 15 amino acids. CDR3 sequence reads: CASSSGETDQETQYF. The CDR3 DNA follows: TGCGCCAGCAGCTCCGGGGAGACAGATCAAGAGACCCAGTACTTC. The entire variable domain, with the rest obtained from reference TRBV5-1 and TRBJ2-5, is as follows: KAGVTQTPRYLIKTRGQQVTLSCSPISGHRSVSWYQQTPGQGLQFLFEYFSETQRNKGNFPGRFSGRQFSNSRSEMNVSTLELGDSALYLCASSSGETDQETQYFGPGTRLLVL.

This rearrangement joins TRBV12-3 or TRBV12-4 to TRBJ1-4; possibly TRBD1 for D (6 bases). The CDR3 spans 15 residues. V lost 8 bases and J 5 bases, leaving 18 bases between the germline ends. The CDR3 DNA reads as TGTGCCAGCGGCAAGAGGGGACATGAGAATGAAAAACTGTTTTTT. Protein: CASGKRGHENEKLFF.

The genes are TRBV10-3 and TRBJ2-2; a possible D gene is TRBD1 (6 bases). The CDR3 extends over 15 amino acids. V gave up 2 bases and J gave up 6 bases, with 13 bases separating them. CDR1 and CDR2 (germline): ENHRY, SYGVKD. CDR3 amino acids: CAISEPRGEAGELFF. In nucleotides, the CDR3 is TGTGCCATCAGTGAGCCCAGGGGCGAAGCCGGGGAGCTGTTTTTT.

This clonotype has only a few counts. V usage is TRBV20-1 and J usage is TRBJ2-5, with D tentatively TRBD1 or TRBD2 (5 bases each). The length of the CDR3 is 13 residues. V was trimmed by 2 bases and J by 4 bases, leaving 11 bases between them. Germline CDR1 and CDR2: DFQATT and SNEGSKA (reference sequence). CDR3 region: CSARRGDGETQYF. The CDR3 bases are TGCAGTGCTAGAAGAGGGGATGGAGAGACCCAGTACTTC.

V and J are TRBV2 and TRBJ2-7, with a tentative D call TRBD2 (5 bases). Germline V lookup: CDR1 SNHLY, CDR2 FYNNEI. Trimming shortened V by 7 bases and J by 0 bases, and 16 bases separated the two germline ends. The CDR3 runs to 15 residues. CDR3 in amino acids: CASTGRSASSYEQYF. For the CDR3, the DNA is TGTGCCAGCACGGGAAGGAGTGCCAGCTCCTACGAGCAGTACTTC.

V usage is TRBV20-1 and J usage is TRBJ2-4; D unresolved. V was cut by 6 bases and J by 7 bases, with 16 bases left in between. The germline V gene encodes CDR1 DFQATT and CDR2 SNEGSKA (reference sequence). The CDR3 has 13 amino acids. The DNA of the CDR3 is TGCAGTGCCCTTTTCTGGGAAAGGAACATTCAGTACTTC. It specifies CSALFWERNIQYF.

In this sample, this clonotype turned up a few times. The V and J genes are TRBV6-1 and TRBJ1-2; D ambiguous. The CDR3 consists of 14 residues. CDR1 is MNHNS, CDR2 SASEGT, per germline. Trimming cost V 2 bases and J 5 bases, with 12 bases left between them. In DNA form, the CDR3 reads TGTGCCAGCAGTGAATGGGTTGGCGTGTATGGCTACACCTTC. Its protein is CASSEWVGVYGYTF.

The chain combines TRBV4-1 with TRBJ1-5; 9 bases fit TRBD1. J lost 6 bases, V lost 3 bases, and 3 bases had no gene match. CDR1 and CDR2 (germline): MGHRA, YSYEKL. The CDR3 totals 14 residues. The CDR3: CASSHGTGSQPQHF. DNA for the CDR3: TGCGCCAGCAGCCACGGGACAGGGAGTCAGCCCCAGCATTTT.

CDR3 DNA: TGTGCCAGCAGCCGATCAGGACAGGGGCCCTACGAGCAGTACTTC. Protein: CASSRSGQGPYEQYF. The genes are TRBV7-2 and TRBJ2-7, with 9 bases that match TRBD1. The V gene end was trimmed by 5 bases and the J gene end by 2 bases; junction bases not matched to a gene: 7. The CDR3 consists of 15 residues. Per the germline V gene, CDR1 is SGHTA and CDR2 is FQGNSA.

This clonotype was seen only a few times. V gene TRBV15 combines with J gene TRBJ2-7; tentative D call: TRBD1 (5 bases). This CDR3 region has 15 residues. CDR1 and CDR2 from the germline V gene are LNHNV and YYDKDF (reference sequence). Trimming pared 2 bases from V and 2 bases from J, leaving 13 bases between. The chain's CDR3 is CATSRPGQVTYEQYF. CDR3 sequence (DNA): TGTGCCACCAGCAGACCTGGACAAGTTACCTACGAGCAGTACTTC.

This clonotype was detected a few times. The chain links TRBV5-5 to TRBJ1-4; D ambiguous. The CDR3 loop spans 15 amino acids. The V end lost 4 bases, the J end lost 8 bases, and 18 bases lay between the germline ends. Per the germline V gene, CDR1 is SGHKS and CDR2 is YYEKEE (reference sequence). The CDR3 reads CASSLDSDQQEKLFF. CDR3 nucleotide sequence: TGTGCCAGCAGCCTAGATTCTGACCAGCAGGAAAAACTGTTTTTT. Drawing the rest from reference TRBV5-5 and TRBJ1-4, the complete variable domain is DAGVTQSPTHLIKTRGQQVTLRCSPISGHKSVSWYQQVLGQGPQFIFQYYEKEERGRGNFPDRFSARQFPNYSSELNVNALLLGDSALYLCASSLDSDQQEKLFFGSGTQLSVL.